This entry describes one T cell receptor (beta chain). This clonotype was seen ten or more times. Its binding antigen is unknown. Base qualities are not recorded, but no much larger clone differs from it by a single base. Ficoll-Paque density gradient centrifugation was the method used to isolate PBMCs. The sequencer listed for this sample is Illumina NovaSeq 6000. TCRalpha and TCRbeta cDNA libraries were built by 5'RACE with constant-segment primers, adding sample barcodes and unique molecular identifiers. RNA was extracted from every sample with Trizol reagent. Libraries were amplified in two PCR steps, with a second sample barcode and Illumina TruSeq adapters added in the second step. Sequencing of libraries was performed on an Illumina NovaSeq with 2 x 150 bp paired-end reads. The published analysis was carried out like this. The reads were demultiplexed and collapsed into UMI-guided consensus sequences using migec v1.2.7. Using mixcr v2.1.11, UMI consensuses were aligned to TRA and TRB V and J templates and then assembled into clonotypes. Expanded or contracted clonotypes were those called significant by both edgeR and NoisET, with noise models trained on biological replicates. For edgeR calls, the thresholds were a false discovery rate-adjusted p below 0.01 and a log2 fold-change of 1. PCA with hierarchical clustering of max-normalized trajectories of the 1000 most abundant clonotypes was used as exploratory dynamics analysis. Separately sequenced CD4+ and CD8+ repertoires were used to assign a CD4 or CD8 phenotype to each responding clone. Starting from the raw public reads, TCRdb applied fastp trimming at Q25, assembled clones with MiXCR and retained in-frame beta chains. Each entry is one CDR3 protein sequence, shown with its most common DNA and genes. The V and J calls and clone size are TCRdb's, not the authors'. The sample table contains 550,000 to 650,000 distinct CDR3 sequences; only one count was recorded for approximately 15% of them. The ten largest clones add up to 8.1% of the sample.

The data stem from a study of T-cell memory formation after mild COVID-19 (dated by TCRdb to about 2021). About the full investigation: Most TCR sequence clusters were specific to one of the two donors. Two young, previously healthy adult volunteers, one female and one male, were included in the cohort. Longitudinal TCRalpha and TCRbeta repertoire sequencing tracked T-cell clones expanding and contracting after mild COVID-19 in two donors.

On the study overall, not on this receptor specifically: Some responding clones were found in pre-infection memory, which suggests that pre-existing cross-reactive memory T cells took part in the SARS-CoV-2 response. From day 15 to 85, contracting clones showed balanced CD4/CD8 phenotypes, whereas a second wave of clones that expanded from day 15 to 37 leaned towards CD4+. Contracting CD4+ clones turned up mainly in the CM and EM memory subsets, whereas EMRA was where CD8+ clones were enriched. Whether the second-wave clones peaking on day 37 were SARS-CoV-2 specific was not confirmed. Only two mild cases were covered in the study, and larger cohorts including severe cases with pre-infection samples were considered necessary.

At the junction V is shortened by 4 bases and J by 6 bases, with 12 bases in between. The germline V gene encodes CDR1 KGHSH and CDR2 LQKENI. The CDR3 numbers 14 residues from cysteine through phenylalanine. Only the CDR3 portion is preserved as DNA: 42 bases, with reading frame beginning at the first base. Recombination connected TRBV18 to TRBJ1-4; TRBD1 is perhaps the D gene, given 6 matching bases. Sequencing was done on a sample of PBMCs or a T cell subset sorted from them (not recorded which). This receptor was identified in an adult woman who had mild COVID-19 (a few samples of this study predate the infection). The sample titles of this study are shuffled in the database, so cell type and time point are left out; the donor was told from shared clones. The nucleotides read TGTGCCAGCTCACGGGGGACAAGAGATGAAAAACTGTTTTTT. The encoded protein is CASSRGTRDEKLFF.